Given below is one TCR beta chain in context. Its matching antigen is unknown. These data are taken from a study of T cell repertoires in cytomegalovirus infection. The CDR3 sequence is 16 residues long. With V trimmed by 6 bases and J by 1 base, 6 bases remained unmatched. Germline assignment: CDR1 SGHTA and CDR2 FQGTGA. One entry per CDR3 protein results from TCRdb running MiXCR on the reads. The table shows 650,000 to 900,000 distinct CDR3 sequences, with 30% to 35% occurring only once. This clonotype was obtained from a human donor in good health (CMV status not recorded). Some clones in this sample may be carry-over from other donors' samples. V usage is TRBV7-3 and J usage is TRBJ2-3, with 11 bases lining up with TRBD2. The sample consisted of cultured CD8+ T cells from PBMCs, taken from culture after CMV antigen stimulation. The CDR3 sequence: CASSSSGGFGTDTQYF. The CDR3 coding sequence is TGTGCCAGCAGTTCTAGCGGGGGGTTCGGCACAGATACGCAGTATTTT.